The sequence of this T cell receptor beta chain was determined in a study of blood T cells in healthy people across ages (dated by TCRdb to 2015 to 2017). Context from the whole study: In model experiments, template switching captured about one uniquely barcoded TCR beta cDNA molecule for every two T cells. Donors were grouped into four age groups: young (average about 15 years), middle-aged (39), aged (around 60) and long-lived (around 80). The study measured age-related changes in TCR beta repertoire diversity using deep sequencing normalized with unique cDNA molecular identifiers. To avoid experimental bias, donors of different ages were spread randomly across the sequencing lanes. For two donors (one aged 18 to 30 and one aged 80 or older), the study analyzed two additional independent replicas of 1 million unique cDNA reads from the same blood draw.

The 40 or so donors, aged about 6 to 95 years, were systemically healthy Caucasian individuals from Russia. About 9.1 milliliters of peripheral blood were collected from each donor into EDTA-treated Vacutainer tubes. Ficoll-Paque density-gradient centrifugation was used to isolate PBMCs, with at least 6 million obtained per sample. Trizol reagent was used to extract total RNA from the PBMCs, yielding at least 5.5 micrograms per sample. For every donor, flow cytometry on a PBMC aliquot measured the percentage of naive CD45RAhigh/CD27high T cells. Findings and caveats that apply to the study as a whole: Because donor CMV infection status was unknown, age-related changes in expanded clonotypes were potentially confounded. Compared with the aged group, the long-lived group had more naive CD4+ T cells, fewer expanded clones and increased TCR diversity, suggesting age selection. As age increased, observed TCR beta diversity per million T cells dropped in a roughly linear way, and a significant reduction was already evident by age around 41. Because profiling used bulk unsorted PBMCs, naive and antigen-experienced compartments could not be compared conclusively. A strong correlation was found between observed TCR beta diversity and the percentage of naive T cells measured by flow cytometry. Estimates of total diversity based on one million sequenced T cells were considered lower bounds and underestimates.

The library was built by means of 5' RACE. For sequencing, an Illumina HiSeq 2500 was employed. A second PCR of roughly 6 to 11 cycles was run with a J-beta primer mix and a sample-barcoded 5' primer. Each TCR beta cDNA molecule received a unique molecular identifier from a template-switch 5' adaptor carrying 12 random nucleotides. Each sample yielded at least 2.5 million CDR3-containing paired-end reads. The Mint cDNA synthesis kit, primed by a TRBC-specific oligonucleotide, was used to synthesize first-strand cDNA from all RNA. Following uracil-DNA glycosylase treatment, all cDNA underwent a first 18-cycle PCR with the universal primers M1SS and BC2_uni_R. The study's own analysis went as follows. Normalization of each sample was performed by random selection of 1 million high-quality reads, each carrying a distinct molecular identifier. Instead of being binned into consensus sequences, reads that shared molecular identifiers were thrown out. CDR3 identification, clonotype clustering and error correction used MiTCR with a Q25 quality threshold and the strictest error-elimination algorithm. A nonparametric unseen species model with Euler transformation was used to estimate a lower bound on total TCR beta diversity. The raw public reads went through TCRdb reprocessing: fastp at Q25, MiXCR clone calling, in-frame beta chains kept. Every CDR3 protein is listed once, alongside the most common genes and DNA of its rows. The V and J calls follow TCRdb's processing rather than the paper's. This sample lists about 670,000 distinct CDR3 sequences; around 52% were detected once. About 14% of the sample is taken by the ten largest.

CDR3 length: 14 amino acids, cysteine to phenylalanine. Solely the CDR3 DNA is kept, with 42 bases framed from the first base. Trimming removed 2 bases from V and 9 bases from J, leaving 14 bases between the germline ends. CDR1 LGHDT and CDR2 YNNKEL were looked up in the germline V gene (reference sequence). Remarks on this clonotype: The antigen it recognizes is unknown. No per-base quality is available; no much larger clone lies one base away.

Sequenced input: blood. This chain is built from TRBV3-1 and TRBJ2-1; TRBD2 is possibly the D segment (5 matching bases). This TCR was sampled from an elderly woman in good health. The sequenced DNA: TGTGCCAGCAGCCAATCCGGTCGTCGGGGTGAGCAGTTCTTC. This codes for CASSQSGRRGEQFF.